A selection of T cell receptor beta chains follows, all from one sample in a study of blood T cell dynamics during melanoma immunotherapy. Profiled with immunoSEQ multiplex PCR; TCRdb holds only in-frame clones, not every one. The table has more than 15,000 clones, around 83% seen once; the top ten hold about 7.6%. Sequences were derived from blood, sampled from a patient treated with checkpoint blockade. All receptors come from a human donor with melanoma. The CDR3 runs from the conserved cysteine through the conserved F or W. The order of the fields is V gene, D gene, clone size, J gene, CDR3 protein, CDR3 DNA. D genes are given only for firm matches. The size field is filled for only some rows; it gives once, few, many or a size class.

V gene: TRBV27
D gene: .
clone size: .
J gene: TRBJ1-2
CDR3 protein: CASSFRGGNYGYTF
CDR3 DNA: TGTGCCAGCAGTTTTAGGGGTGGAAACTATGGCTACACCTTC

V gene: TRBV6-1
D gene: .
clone size: .
J gene: TRBJ1-1
CDR3 protein: CASRLTGNVGDEAFF
CDR3 DNA: TGTGCCAGCAGATTAACAGGGAATGTGGGGGATGAAGCTTTCTTT

V gene: TRBV9
D gene: .
clone size: .
J gene: TRBJ2-3
CDR3 protein: CASSAGDLDTDTQYF
CDR3 DNA: TGTGCCAGCAGCGCAGGGGATCTGGACACAGATACGCAGTATTTT

V gene: TRBV27
D gene: .
clone size: .
J gene: TRBJ2-1
CDR3 protein: CASSYSGFSNEQFF
CDR3 DNA: TGTGCCAGCAGTTATAGCGGCTTTTCCAATGAGCAGTTCTTC

V gene: TRBV14
D gene: .
clone size: .
J gene: TRBJ2-1
CDR3 protein: CASSQESWKQFF
CDR3 DNA: TGTGCCAGCAGCCAAGAGTCCTGGAAGCAGTTCTTC

V gene: TRBV19
D gene: TRBD1
clone size: .
J gene: TRBJ1-1
CDR3 protein: CARETGIGTEAFF
CDR3 DNA: TGTGCCAGGGAGACAGGGATCGGCACTGAAGCTTTCTTT

V gene: TRBV6-1
D gene: TRBD1
clone size: .
J gene: TRBJ1-4
CDR3 protein: CASGKVTGVGEKLFF
CDR3 DNA: TGTGCCAGCGGCAAGGTGACAGGGGTCGGTGAAAAACTGTTTTTT

V gene: TRBV15
D gene: TRBD2
clone size: .
J gene: TRBJ2-5
CDR3 protein: CATSRDMASGQETQYF
CDR3 DNA: TGTGCCACCAGCAGAGATATGGCTAGCGGCCAAGAGACCCAGTACTTC

V gene: TRBV5-4
D gene: TRBD1
clone size: .
J gene: TRBJ1-2
CDR3 protein: CASSLRQGYGYTF
CDR3 DNA: TGTGCCAGCAGCTTGAGACAGGGCTATGGCTACACCTTC

V gene: TRBV9
D gene: .
clone size: .
J gene: TRBJ1-3
CDR3 protein: CASSALTEGNTIYF
CDR3 DNA: TGTGCCAGCAGCGCCCTGACAGAAGGAAACACCATATATTTT

V gene: TRBV7-9
D gene: TRBD1
clone size: once
J gene: TRBJ2-5
CDR3 protein: CASSLDREETQYF
CDR3 DNA: TGTGCCAGCAGCCTGGACAGGGAAGAGACCCAGTACTTC

V gene: TRBV7-8
D gene: .
clone size: .
J gene: TRBJ1-4
CDR3 protein: CASSAFGQKLFF
CDR3 DNA: TGTGCCAGCAGCGCTTTCGGCCAAAAACTGTTTTTT

V gene: TRBV5-6
D gene: TRBD2
clone size: .
J gene: TRBJ2-7
CDR3 protein: CASSLSGRANREQYF
CDR3 DNA: TGTGCCAGCAGCCTTAGCGGGAGGGCGAACCGGGAGCAGTACTTC

V gene: TRBV5-4
D gene: TRBD2
clone size: .
J gene: TRBJ2-1
CDR3 protein: CASSYVLAANNEQFF
CDR3 DNA: TGTGCCAGCAGTTATGTGCTAGCGGCAAACAATGAGCAGTTCTTC

V gene: TRBV4-1
D gene: TRBD1
clone size: .
J gene: TRBJ1-3
CDR3 protein: CASSQHQLGQGTGNTIYF
CDR3 DNA: TGCGCCAGCAGCCAGCACCAATTGGGACAGGGCACTGGAAACACCATATATTTT

V gene: TRBV29-1
D gene: TRBD2
clone size: .
J gene: TRBJ2-7
CDR3 protein: CSVLAGGPFYEQYF
CDR3 DNA: TGCAGCGTCCTAGCGGGAGGGCCTTTTTACGAGCAGTACTTC

V gene: TRBV9
D gene: .
clone size: .
J gene: TRBJ2-2
CDR3 protein: CASSAGGLSSGELFF
CDR3 DNA: TGTGCCAGCAGCGCCGGCGGACTGAGTTCGGGGGAGCTGTTTTTT

V gene: TRBV5-4
D gene: .
clone size: .
J gene: TRBJ2-3
CDR3 protein: CASSLALGRGITDTQYF
CDR3 DNA: TGTGCCAGCAGCTTGGCCTTAGGACGCGGGATCACAGATACGCAGTATTTT

V gene: TRBV7-9
D gene: .
clone size: .
J gene: TRBJ2-1
CDR3 protein: CASSQILNYNEQFF
CDR3 DNA: TGTGCCAGCAGCCAAATCCTTAACTACAATGAGCAGTTCTTC

V gene: TRBV4-2
D gene: TRBD2
clone size: .
J gene: TRBJ2-7
CDR3 protein: CASSQMSGEAHEQYF
CDR3 DNA: TGTGCCAGCAGCCAAATGAGCGGGGAAGCGCACGAGCAGTACTTC

V gene: TRBV11-1
D gene: .
clone size: .
J gene: TRBJ2-7
CDR3 protein: CASSFWGPTYEQYF
CDR3 DNA: TGTGCCAGCAGCTTTTGGGGGCCAACCTACGAGCAGTACTTC

V gene: TRBV27
D gene: TRBD2
clone size: .
J gene: TRBJ2-1
CDR3 protein: CASSLAREGYNEQFF
CDR3 DNA: TGTGCCAGCAGTTTAGCGCGGGAGGGCTACAATGAGCAGTTCTTC

V gene: TRBV27
D gene: .
clone size: .
J gene: TRBJ2-7
CDR3 protein: CASSLGNEQYF
CDR3 DNA: TGTGCCAGCAGTTTGGGGAACGAGCAGTACTTC

V gene: TRBV11-2
D gene: .
clone size: .
J gene: TRBJ2-1
CDR3 protein: CASREWSGGHNEQFF
CDR3 DNA: TGTGCCAGCAGAGAATGGTCTGGGGGCCACAATGAGCAGTTCTTC

V gene: TRBV9
D gene: TRBD1
clone size: few
J gene: TRBJ2-7
CDR3 protein: CASSPDRVAEQYF
CDR3 DNA: TGTGCCAGCAGCCCGGACAGGGTGGCTGAGCAGTACTTC

V gene: TRBV6-6
D gene: TRBD1
clone size: .
J gene: TRBJ1-2
CDR3 protein: CASSIPDRGGYTF
CDR3 DNA: TGTGCCAGCAGTATACCTGACAGGGGAGGCTACACCTTC

V gene: TRBV29-1
D gene: TRBD1
clone size: .
J gene: TRBJ2-5
CDR3 protein: CSVDRGQRETQYF
CDR3 DNA: TGCAGCGTTGACAGGGGGCAACGAGAGACCCAGTACTTC

V gene: TRBV30
D gene: TRBD1
clone size: hyperexpanded
J gene: TRBJ1-4
CDR3 protein: CAWSVLGQGFEKLFF
CDR3 DNA: TGTGCCTGGAGTGTACTTGGACAGGGGTTTGAAAAACTGTTTTTT

V gene: TRBV5-1
D gene: TRBD2
clone size: .
J gene: TRBJ2-1
CDR3 protein: CASSPGTSGRFVEQFF
CDR3 DNA: TGCGCCAGCAGCCCCGGGACTAGCGGGAGGTTCGTTGAGCAGTTCTTC

V gene: TRBV6-6
D gene: .
clone size: once
J gene: TRBJ2-2
CDR3 protein: CASSYRGTGELFF
CDR3 DNA: TGTGCCAGCAGTTACAGGGGCACCGGGGAGCTGTTTTTT

V gene: TRBV19
D gene: .
clone size: .
J gene: TRBJ2-7
CDR3 protein: CASSPRSGGQYF
CDR3 DNA: TGTGCCAGTAGTCCCCGGTCCGGGGGGCAGTACTTC

V gene: TRBV19
D gene: .
clone size: .
J gene: TRBJ1-5
CDR3 protein: CASSTTGRGNQPQHF
CDR3 DNA: TGTGCCAGTAGTACAACAGGGAGAGGCAATCAGCCCCAGCATTTT

V gene: TRBV7-3
D gene: .
clone size: .
J gene: TRBJ2-3
CDR3 protein: CASSFRRADTQYF
CDR3 DNA: TGTGCCAGCAGCTTCCGGCGGGCAGATACGCAGTATTTT

V gene: TRBV9
D gene: TRBD1
clone size: .
J gene: TRBJ2-1
CDR3 protein: CASSVGGQGAFEQFF
CDR3 DNA: TGTGCCAGCAGCGTAGGTGGACAGGGGGCGTTTGAGCAGTTCTTC

V gene: TRBV5-8
D gene: TRBD2
clone size: once
J gene: TRBJ2-7
CDR3 protein: CASSPRLAGIYEQYF
CDR3 DNA: TGTGCCAGCAGCCCCCGACTAGCGGGAATCTACGAGCAGTACTTC

V gene: TRBV1
D gene: .
clone size: .
J gene: TRBJ2-2
CDR3 protein: CTSSPRVVRRETGELFF
CDR3 DNA: TGCACCAGCAGCCCGCGGGTAGTGCGGCGGGAGACCGGGGAGCTGTTTTTT

V gene: TRBV19
D gene: TRBD2
clone size: .
J gene: TRBJ2-2
CDR3 protein: CASSIEGGRGTGELFF
CDR3 DNA: TGTGCCAGTAGTATAGAAGGAGGGAGGGGCACCGGGGAGCTGTTTTTT

V gene: TRBV7-9
D gene: .
clone size: .
J gene: TRBJ2-2
CDR3 protein: CASSLGWDPSNTGELFF
CDR3 DNA: TGTGCCAGCAGTTTGGGGTGGGATCCTTCGAACACCGGGGAGCTGTTTTTT

V gene: TRBV5-4
D gene: .
clone size: .
J gene: TRBJ2-3
CDR3 protein: CASSLDSGPTDTQYF
CDR3 DNA: TGTGCCAGCAGCTTGGACTCCGGTCCCACAGATACGCAGTATTTT

V gene: TRBV9
D gene: TRBD2
clone size: .
J gene: TRBJ2-2
CDR3 protein: CASSAIGGTNTGELFF
CDR3 DNA: TGTGCCAGCAGCGCGATCGGGGGGACGAACACCGGGGAGCTGTTTTTT

V gene: TRBV12-5
D gene: TRBD1
clone size: .
J gene: TRBJ1-5
CDR3 protein: CASGLTGGYQPQHF
CDR3 DNA: TGTGCTAGTGGTCTAACAGGGGGCTATCAGCCCCAGCATTTT

V gene: TRBV6-5
D gene: .
clone size: .
J gene: TRBJ2-1
CDR3 protein: CASSARDHYNEQFF
CDR3 DNA: TGTGCCAGCAGTGCCCGGGACCACTACAATGAGCAGTTCTTC

V gene: TRBV7-3
D gene: .
clone size: .
J gene: TRBJ1-1
CDR3 protein: CASRARRVGEAFF
CDR3 DNA: TGTGCCAGCAGAGCTAGGAGGGTTGGCGAAGCTTTCTTT

V gene: TRBV4-2
D gene: .
clone size: .
J gene: TRBJ2-2
CDR3 protein: CASSQDRQNTGELFF
CDR3 DNA: TGTGCCAGCAGCCAAGATCGCCAGAACACCGGGGAGCTGTTTTTT

V gene: TRBV10-3
D gene: TRBD1
clone size: .
J gene: TRBJ2-7
CDR3 protein: CATGQGSYEQYF
CDR3 DNA: TGTGCCACCGGACAGGGTTCTTACGAGCAGTACTTC

V gene: TRBV11-3
D gene: TRBD1
clone size: once
J gene: TRBJ2-2
CDR3 protein: CASSMTGVNTGELFF
CDR3 DNA: TGTGCCAGCAGCATGACAGGGGTTAACACCGGGGAGCTGTTTTTT

V gene: TRBV6-6
D gene: .
clone size: .
J gene: TRBJ1-1
CDR3 protein: CASSYWQNTEAFF
CDR3 DNA: TGTGCCAGCAGTTACTGGCAGAACACTGAAGCTTTCTTT

V gene: TRBV7-8
D gene: .
clone size: .
J gene: TRBJ2-1
CDR3 protein: CASRVRLVNEQFF
CDR3 DNA: TGTGCCAGCAGGGTTAGGTTGGTAAATGAGCAGTTCTTC

V gene: TRBV4-3
D gene: TRBD2
clone size: .
J gene: TRBJ2-5
CDR3 protein: CASSQAASGSEETQYF
CDR3 DNA: TGCGCCAGCAGCCAAGCGGCTAGCGGGAGCGAAGAGACCCAGTACTTC

V gene: TRBV9
D gene: .
clone size: .
J gene: TRBJ1-5
CDR3 protein: CASSEGLSYQPQHF
CDR3 DNA: TGTGCCAGCAGCGAGGGACTAAGTTATCAGCCCCAGCATTTT